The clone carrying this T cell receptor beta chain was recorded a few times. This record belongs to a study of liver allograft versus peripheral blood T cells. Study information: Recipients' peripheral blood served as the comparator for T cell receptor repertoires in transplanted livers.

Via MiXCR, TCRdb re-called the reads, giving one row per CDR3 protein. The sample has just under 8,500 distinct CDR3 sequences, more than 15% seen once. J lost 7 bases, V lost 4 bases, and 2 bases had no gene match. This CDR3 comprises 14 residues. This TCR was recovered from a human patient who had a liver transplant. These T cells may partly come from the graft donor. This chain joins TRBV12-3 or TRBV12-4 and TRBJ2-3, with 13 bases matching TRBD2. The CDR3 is CASSSGLAGNTQYF. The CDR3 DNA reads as TGTGCCAGCAGTTCGGGACTAGCGGGGAATACGCAGTATTTT.